These 13 T cell receptor beta chains were sequenced from one sample in a study of T-cell memory formation after mild COVID-19. TCRdb itself ran the 5' RACE reads through MiXCR, one entry per CDR3 protein. This sample has 130,000 to 150,000 distinct CDR3 sequences, with roughly 21% found just once. Sequences were obtained from PBMCs or a T cell subset sorted from them (not recorded which). These receptors all stem from an adult woman who had mild COVID-19 (a few samples of this study predate the infection). Cell type and time point are not known.

This clonotype was counted a few times. V gene TRBV9 combines with J gene TRBJ2-7; D is uncertain. The CDR3 covers 14 residues. The germline V and J ends were trimmed by 4 bases and 0 bases, with 11 bases remaining between them. CDR1 and CDR2 from the germline V gene are SGDLS and YYNGEE. The CDR3, as DNA: TGTGCCAGCAGCCCTACAGACTTCTCCTACGAGCAGTACTTC. As protein: CASSPTDFSYEQYF.

This clonotype was seen a few times. The V gene is TRBV7-2, the J gene TRBJ2-7; tentatively, D is TRBD2 (6 bases). V lost 5 bases and J 0 bases, leaving 14 bases between the germline ends. This CDR3 comprises 15 residues. Germline V gene lookup returns CDR1 SGHTA and CDR2 FQGNSA. The chain's CDR3 is CASSPGGAISYEQYF. The CDR3 nucleotides read TGTGCCAGCAGCCCTGGCGGGGCGATCTCCTACGAGCAGTACTTC. The full variable domain, completed using reference TRBV7-2 and TRBJ2-7, is GAGVSQSPSNKVTEKGKDVELRCDPISGHTALYWYRQSLGQGLEFLIYFQGNSAPDKSGLPSDRFSAERTGGSVSTLTIQRTQQEDSAVYLCASSPGGAISYEQYFGPGTRLTVT.

This sequence joins TRBV7-6 and TRBJ2-3; D is ambiguous. With 5 bases removed from V and 1 base from J, the gap between germline ends came to 13 bases. Germline V gives CDR1 SGHVS, CDR2 FNYEAQ. This CDR3 contains 15 residues. The CDR3 here is CASSTLGQGTDTQYF. CDR3 coding DNA: TGTGCCAGCAGCACCTTGGGCCAGGGCACAGATACGCAGTATTTT.

This chain uses TRBV7-2 with TRBJ1-2; perhaps TRBD1 as D (5 bases). CDR3 size: 14 residues. Germline CDR1 is SGHTA and CDR2 is FQGNSA. Trimming took 1 base from V and 4 from J, leaving 10 bases between them. The CDR3 region is CASSLDSRGYGYTF. The CDR3 region has the DNA TGTGCCAGCAGCTTAGATTCGAGGGGCTATGGCTACACCTTC.

V is TRBV12-3 or TRBV12-4 and J is TRBJ2-1; D may be TRBD2 (5 bases). The CDR3 runs 15 residues. Trimming removed 3 bases at V and 0 bases at J, with 9 bases between. CDR3 sequence: CASSFRRVSYNEQFF. As DNA, the CDR3 is TGTGCCAGCAGTTTTAGGCGGGTCTCCTACAATGAGCAGTTCTTC.

This rearrangement joins TRBV7-8 to TRBJ1-1; unclear D gene. The CDR3 runs 12 residues. The germline CDR1 and CDR2 sequences are SGHVS and FQNEAQ. Trimming shortened V by 5 bases and J by 4 bases, and 8 bases separated the two germline ends. CDR3 nucleotides: TGTGCCAGCAGCCTCAAATTCACTGAAGCTTTCTTT. It encodes CASSLKFTEAFF.

A few counts support this clonotype. The chain recombines TRBV5-6 with TRBJ2-3, with D possibly matching TRBD2 (5 bases). The V end was cut by 1 base, the J end by 6 bases, with 18 bases between. The germline CDR1 and CDR2 sequences are SGHDT and YYEEEE. The CDR3 covers 16 residues. The CDR3 coding sequence is TGTGCCAGCAGCTTGTTCGGCAGTGTCGGGATGGATACGCAGTATTTT. It yields the protein CASSLFGSVGMDTQYF.

A few counts support this clonotype. The rearrangement joins TRBV7-2 to TRBJ2-7; 7 nucleotides agree with TRBD2. With 6 bases clipped from V and 0 bases from J, the junction kept 5 bases outside the gene matches. The germline gives CDR1 SGHTA, CDR2 FQGNSA. This CDR3 is 14 amino acids long. The CDR3 loop reads CASRPGTNSYEQYF. The CDR3 nucleotides are TGTGCCAGCAGGCCCGGGACTAACTCCTACGAGCAGTACTTC.

This clonotype was observed a single time. The chain joins TRBV6-6 to TRBJ2-3; D perhaps matches TRBD2 (6 bases). Germline lookup yields CDR1 MNHNY and CDR2 SVGAGI (reference sequence). The CDR3 is made up of 15 amino acids. Trimming shortened V by 5 bases and J by 5 bases, and 17 bases separated the two germline ends. CDR3: CASSRTTTPLDTQYF. CDR3 DNA: TGTGCCAGCAGTCGGACTACCACACCGCTAGATACGCAGTATTTT.

This clonotype has a handful of counts. This chain links TRBV7-8 with TRBJ2-7; perhaps TRBD2 as D (5 bases). This CDR3 spans 14 amino acids. In germline, CDR1 is SGHVS, CDR2 FQNEAQ. V was trimmed by 6 bases and J by 0 bases, leaving 12 bases between them. CDR3 protein: CASSRTGISYEQYF. DNA of the CDR3: TGTGCCAGCAGTCGCACGGGAATCTCCTACGAGCAGTACTTC.

J is TRBJ1-5 and V is TRBV6-1; D unresolved. Germline V gene sequence: CDR1 MNHNS, CDR2 SASEGT. This CDR3 spans 13 amino acids. Trimming took 8 bases from V and 0 from J, leaving 8 bases between them. CDR3 loop: CASQTHSNQPQHF. The CDR3 DNA is TGTGCCAGCCAAACCCATAGCAATCAGCCCCAGCATTTT.

The genes are TRBV9 and TRBJ2-3, with D tentatively TRBD1 (6 bases). This CDR3 has 16 residues. Germline-derived CDR1 and CDR2 are SGDLS and YYNGEE. Trimming removed 7 bases at V and 3 bases at J, with 21 bases between. For the CDR3, the DNA is TGTGCCAGCCCGAGGTGGGGCAGGGGCGCGACAGATACGCAGTATTTT. Its translation is CASPRWGRGATDTQYF.

This clonotype was recorded at least ten times. V is TRBV12-3 or TRBV12-4 and J is TRBJ2-7; D is unclear. The CDR3 loop spans 13 amino acids. V lost 6 bases and J 2 bases, leaving 11 bases between the germline ends. The CDR3: CASSLGRAYEQYF. The CDR3 DNA is TGTGCCAGCAGCCTCGGACGGGCCTACGAGCAGTACTTC.